These T cell receptor beta chains were read from a single sample in a study of human T cells and chemical hapten exposure. Each CDR3 protein is one row after TCRdb ran MiXCR on the 5' RACE reads. In the table there are under 150,000 distinct CDR3 sequences, approximately 19% of which are singletons. These receptors were collected from a human donor in good health. Each CDR3 is given with its conserved first and last residue. The order of the fields is V gene, J gene, CDR3 protein.

>TRBV9|TRBJ1-3
CASSPMTETGNTIYF
>TRBV7-8|TRBJ2-3
CASSLKGRGQSGTDTQYF
>TRBV20-1|TRBJ2-7
CSARLDRPDYEQYF
>TRBV12-3/TRBV12-4|TRBJ2-6
CASSSSPPTHSSGANVLTF
>TRBV25-1|TRBJ1-2
CASSDDRVLGYTF
>TRBV15|TRBJ2-2
CATSTVSGNTGELFF
>TRBV30|TRBJ1-2
CAWRRDSYGYTF
>TRBV20-1|TRBJ2-1
CSAAGGSRYDEQFF
>TRBV4-2|TRBJ2-2
CASSQGVGEREAAGELFF
>TRBV30|TRBJ2-1
CAWSVAPLRGSYNEQFF
>TRBV4-1|TRBJ2-6
CASSQRMVQATLGSGANVLTF
>TRBV5-4|TRBJ1-5
CASSRDGQPQHF
>TRBV7-3|TRBJ1-2
CASSFRDRDRGPYGYTF
>TRBV25-1|TRBJ2-1
CASSETGGSYNEQFF
>TRBV11-2|TRBJ1-1
CASSLDLRMNTEAFF
>TRBV6-6|TRBJ2-3
CATSRTSTRDTQYF
>TRBV28|TRBJ2-2
CASSPPGQGAAGELFF
>TRBV6-6|TRBJ2-7
CASSPADSGVRREQYF
>TRBV5-1|TRBJ2-2
CASILGPNTGELFF
>TRBV6-5|TRBJ1-3
CASSSYTPGGSGNTIYF
>TRBV12-3/TRBV12-4|TRBJ1-4
CASSLEAGVAEGINKLFF
>TRBV6-2/TRBV6-3|TRBJ2-1
CASRTSGRDNEQFF
>TRBV10-3|TRBJ2-7
CAISVGRGRLSYEQYF
>TRBV3-1|TRBJ2-1
CASSRSTSGRSDNEQFF
>TRBV27|TRBJ1-1
CASSLLGSTSKNTEAFF
>TRBV28|TRBJ1-4
CASSSATVDEKLFF